What follows are 18 T cell receptor beta chains derived from one specimen sequenced in a study of blood T cell repertoires in COVID-19. Data came from immunoSEQ multiplex PCR; TCRdb stores just in-frame clones and leaves some out. The sample has some 240,000 clones; 89% are singletons. Specimen: peripheral blood. Receptor source: a woman aged 40 to 50 who had recovered from COVID-19.

V gene TRBV9 combines with J gene TRBJ2-2, with TRBD2 matching 7 bases. In germline, CDR1 is SGDLS, CDR2 YYNGEE. Losses at the gene ends were 0 bases for V and 6 bases for J; bases not matched to a gene: 8. The CDR3 sequence is 16 residues long. In DNA, the CDR3 is TGTGCCAGCAGCGTAGGGCTAGCGGACCTATCCGGGGAGCTGTTTTTT. Protein: CASSVGLADLSGELFF.

The gene calls are TRBV9 and TRBJ2-7, with a weak D call TRBD1 (5 bases). V was clipped by 0 bases and J by 3 bases, with 13 bases between them. The CDR3 is 15 residues long. Germline V lookup: CDR1 SGDLS, CDR2 YYNGEE. The CDR3 loop reads CASSVDSGASYEQYF. The CDR3, as DNA: TGTGCCAGCAGCGTAGACAGTGGGGCTAGCTACGAGCAGTACTTC.

This chain connects TRBV3-1 (or the pseudogene TRBV3-2) to TRBJ2-5, with D maybe TRBD1 (5 bases). The CDR3 spans 14 residues. V was clipped by 0 bases and J by 5 bases, with 10 bases between them. CDR1 and CDR2 (germline): LGHDT, YNNKEL (reference sequence). The CDR3 is CASSQDIGVETQYF. CDR3 coding DNA: TGTGCCAGCAGCCAAGATATAGGGGTCGAGACCCAGTACTTC.

The chain recombines TRBV6-5 with TRBJ2-2; 10 bases are shared with TRBD2. Germline V CDR1 and CDR2: MNHEY, SVGAGI. J lost 7 bases, V lost 4 bases, and 6 bases had no gene match. The CDR3 is 15 residues long. The CDR3 coding sequence is TGTGCCAGCAGTTCTCAGCGGGGGGGCGACGGGGAGCTGTTTTTT. It encodes CASSSQRGGDGELFF.

This chain uses TRBV10-2 with TRBJ2-7; 8 bases agree with TRBD1. From germline, CDR1 is WSHSY and CDR2 SAAADI. This CDR3 spans 14 amino acids. J lost 4 bases, V lost 4 bases, and 6 bases had no gene match. The CDR3 loop reads CASSGGQGYYEQYV. CDR3 DNA: TGCGCCAGCAGTGGTGGACAGGGATATTACGAGCAGTACGTC.

This clone was seen just once. This chain joins TRBV2 and TRBJ2-7; D remains ambiguous. The V gene's germline CDR1 is SNHLY and CDR2 FYNNEI. The germline V and J ends were trimmed by 4 bases and 3 bases, with 7 bases remaining between them. This CDR3 is built from 12 residues. CDR3 in amino acids: CASSASSYEQYV. The CDR3 nucleotides are TGTGCCAGCAGTGCCTCTAGCTACGAGCAGTACGTC.

This CDR3 reads CASRWRPGELFF. The DNA for the CDR3 is TGTGCCAGTCGATGGCGGCCCGGGGAGCTGTTTTTT. The chain links TRBV11-2 to TRBJ2-2; D is unclear. There are 12 residues in the CDR3. Between the trimmed V and J ends, which lost 9 bases and 6 bases, there was a span of 11 bases. Germline loops: CDR1 SGHAT, CDR2 FQNNGV.

A few counts support this clone. The gene calls are TRBV6-5 and TRBJ2-2, with D uncertain. CDR1 is MNHEY, CDR2 SVGAGI, per germline. The CDR3 consists of 12 residues. Deletions cut 2 bases from V and 7 bases from J, with 5 bases between. Written as DNA, the CDR3 is TGTGCCAGCAGTTACACTCTCGGGGAGCTGTTTTTT. Its protein product is CASSYTLGELFF.

In this sample, this clone turned up once. CDR3 amino acids: CASSVPGRQGAFYGYTF. CDR3 nucleotide sequence: TGCGCCAGCAGCGTACCCGGGCGACAGGGGGCGTTCTATGGCTACACCTTC. V usage is TRBV5-1 and J usage is TRBJ1-2, with 10 bases lining up with TRBD1. This CDR3 region has 17 residues. The V gene's germline CDR1 is SGHRS and CDR2 YFSETQ. The trim removed 4 bases at V and 4 bases at J, leaving 13 bases unmatched.

This clone was seen a handful of times. The chain is built from TRBV6-2 or TRBV6-3 and TRBJ2-1; TRBD2 matches 8 bases. The CDR3 is 15 amino acids. Per the germline V gene, CDR1 is MNHEY and CDR2 is SVGEGT. V lost 6 bases, J lost 4 bases, and 8 bases stayed unmatched. CDR3 DNA sequence: TGTGCCAGCAGCCTTCCTAGCGGGCCATACAATGAGCAGTTCTTC. This sequence encodes CASSLPSGPYNEQFF.

This sequence joins TRBV5-1 and TRBJ2-2; 7 bases are shared with TRBD1. Trimming at V came to 0 bases and at J to 2 bases, leaving 10 bases not matched to a gene. The germline V gene has CDR1 SGHRS and CDR2 YFSETQ. The length of the CDR3 is 18 residues. The CDR3 protein is CASSLVGFTGENTGELFF. CDR3 DNA: TGCGCCAGCAGCTTGGTCGGCTTTACAGGGGAAAACACCGGGGAGCTGTTTTTT.

The gene calls are TRBV18 and TRBJ1-1; D gene uncertain. CDR1 is KGHSH, CDR2 LQKENI, per germline. The germline V and J ends were trimmed by 6 bases and 4 bases, with 12 bases remaining between them. There are 13 residues in the CDR3. The CDR3 bases are TGTGCCAGCTCCCCGTCACTTGGCACTGAAGCTTTCTTT. It codes for CASSPSLGTEAFF.

The chain employs TRBV27 and TRBJ2-7, with D perhaps TRBD2 (5 bases). The CDR3 runs to 15 residues. Germline assignment: CDR1 MNHEY and CDR2 SMNVEV (reference sequence). Between the trimmed V and J ends, which lost 1 base and 5 bases, there was a span of 15 bases. As DNA, the CDR3 is TGTGCCAGCAGTTTATATCTCCTGCCGGGAAACGAGCAGTACTTC. Encoded protein: CASSLYLLPGNEQYF.

This chain uses TRBV4-1 with TRBJ1-2; TRBD1 agrees at 9 bases. CDR3 length equals 14 residues. From germline, CDR1 is MGHRA and CDR2 YSYEKL. J gave up 4 bases and V 4 bases, and 4 bases lay outside the gene matches. The CDR3, as DNA: TGCGCCAGCAGCCCGGACAGGGGAAGCTATGGCTACACCTTC. Its translation is CASSPDRGSYGYTF.

The chain links TRBV7-6 to TRBJ2-5; 11 nucleotides line up with TRBD2. This CDR3 is built from 15 residues. J lost 1 base, V lost 5 bases, and 3 bases had no gene match. Germline V gene sequence: CDR1 SGHVS, CDR2 FNYEAQ. This CDR3 is CASSHGTSGQETQYF. The CDR3 region has the DNA TGTGCCAGCAGCCACGGGACTAGCGGCCAAGAGACCCAGTACTTC.

Of note for this clone: In the same sample, other DNA sequences code for this CDR3. V usage is TRBV6-5 and J usage is TRBJ1-4; D ambiguous. CDR3 size: 16 residues. CDR1 and CDR2 (germline): MNHEY, SVGAGI. Trimming cost V 0 bases and J 2 bases, with 10 bases left between them. The CDR3 bases are TGTGCCAGCAGTTACTCCGGGGTAGCGACTAATGAAAAACTGTTTTTT. Encoded protein: CASSYSGVATNEKLFF.

The chain employs TRBV11-2 and TRBJ1-2; 11 nucleotides agree with TRBD1. CDR1 is SGHAT, CDR2 FQNNGV, per germline. V shed 1 base, J shed 4 bases, and the junction held 8 bases outside the gene matches. CDR3 length equals 17 residues. CDR3 nucleotide sequence: TGTGCCAGCAGCTTAGGGACAGGGGGCCAAAGTATCTATGGCTACACCTTC. It translates to CASSLGTGGQSIYGYTF.

The J gene is TRBJ1-1, the V gene TRBV10-2; D perhaps matches TRBD1 (5 bases). The germline gives CDR1 WSHSY, CDR2 SAAADI. The CDR3 covers 16 residues. Trimming removed 3 bases at V and 4 bases at J, with 18 bases between. The CDR3 DNA is TGCGCCAGCAGTGAAGGGACTAGGGTCGGTAGCACTGAAGCTTTCTTT. This sequence encodes CASSEGTRVGSTEAFF.